The 9 T cell receptor beta chains presented below share a single source sample, sequenced in a study of T-cell memory formation after mild COVID-19. TCRdb re-called the 5' RACE reads through MiXCR, storing one row per CDR3 protein. Here the sample spans 400,000 to 500,000 distinct CDR3 sequences, roughly 18% being singletons. Source material: PBMCs or a T cell subset sorted from them (not recorded which). These receptors all come from a man aged 18 to 29 who had mild COVID-19 (a few samples of this study predate the infection). Cell type and time point are not known.

The chain carries TRBV12-3 or TRBV12-4 and TRBJ1-3; 7 bases are shared with TRBD1. V gave up 2 bases and J gave up 4 bases; unmatched junction bases: 8. This CDR3 is built from 16 residues. The CDR3 protein is CASSLWGQSLGNTIYF. For the CDR3, the DNA is TGTGCCAGCAGTTTATGGGGACAGTCTTTAGGAAACACCATATATTTT.

This clonotype has only a few counts. The chain carries TRBV9 and TRBJ2-3, with no clear D. The germline gives CDR1 SGDLS, CDR2 YYNGEE. The CDR3 consists of 13 residues. V lost 0 bases and J 4 bases, leaving 6 bases between the germline ends. CDR3 loop: CASSVGHPDTQYF. For the CDR3, the DNA is TGTGCCAGCAGCGTAGGACATCCAGATACGCAGTATTTT. Together with reference TRBV9 and TRBJ2-3, the CDR3 gives the full variable domain: DSGVTQTPKHLITATGQRVTLRCSPRSGDLSVYWYQQSLDQGLQFLIQYYNGEERAKGNILERFSAQQFPDLHSELNLSSLELGDSALYFCASSVGHPDTQYFGPGTRLTVL.

This clonotype was seen a handful of times. The rearrangement links TRBV7-3 to TRBJ1-1; tentatively, D is TRBD1 (5 bases). The V end lost 4 bases, the J end lost 3 bases, and 15 bases lay between the germline ends. Per germline, CDR1 SGHTA and CDR2 FQGTGA. The CDR3 consists of 15 residues. The CDR3 sequence is CASSSSYVGDTEAFF. CDR3 in DNA: TGTGCCAGCAGCTCGTCATACGTAGGGGACACTGAAGCTTTCTTT.

This clonotype has more than one count but fewer than ten. The V gene is TRBV12-3 or TRBV12-4, the J gene TRBJ2-7; a possible D gene is TRBD2 (5 bases). Trimming shortened V by 2 bases and J by 9 bases, and 20 bases separated the two germline ends. The CDR3 consists of 15 residues. The CDR3: CASSLWAGGLGWQYF. As DNA, the CDR3 is TGTGCCAGCAGTTTATGGGCAGGAGGACTTGGATGGCAGTACTTC.

The chain couples TRBV5-8 to TRBJ1-4; D gene unclear. Germline CDR1 is SGHTS and CDR2 is YDEGEE. Between the trimmed V and J ends, which lost 0 bases and 8 bases, there was a span of 8 bases. The CDR3 has 13 amino acids. The CDR3 region is CASSLDGEEKLFF. As DNA, the CDR3 is TGTGCCAGCAGCTTGGATGGAGAGGAAAAACTGTTTTTT. The entire variable domain, with the rest obtained from reference TRBV5-8 and TRBJ1-4, is as follows: EAGVTQSPTHLIKTRGQQATLRCSPISGHTSVYWYQQALGLGLQFLLWYDEGEERNRGNFPPRFSGRQFPNYSSELNVNALELEDSALYLCASSLDGEEKLFFGSGTQLSVL.

This clonotype has only a few counts. The chain carries TRBV24-1 and TRBJ2-5; D call uncertain. The V end lost 4 bases, the J end lost 0 bases, and 5 bases lay between the germline ends. Germline V CDR1 and CDR2: KGHDR, SFDVKD. The CDR3 runs to 13 residues. CDR3 sequence reads: CATSEYNQETQYF. For the CDR3, the DNA is TGTGCCACCAGTGAATATAACCAAGAGACCCAGTACTTC.

The V call is TRBV29-1, the J call TRBJ1-2; no firm D call. The V gene's germline CDR1 is SQVTM and CDR2 ANQGSEA. Trimming took off 7 bases at V and 6 bases at J, with 12 bases between the two ends. The CDR3 contains 11 residues. Written as DNA, the CDR3 is TGCAGCGCCAAAGGCGGGAATGGCTACACCTTC. This sequence encodes CSAKGGNGYTF.

The chain links TRBV24-1 to TRBJ2-6; a possible D gene is TRBD1 (6 bases). The V gene's germline CDR1 is KGHDR and CDR2 SFDVKD. CDR3 length: 17 residues. V lost 3 bases, J lost 0 bases, and 11 bases lay in between. CDR3 in amino acids: CATSDGTSSSGANVLTF. CDR3 DNA sequence: TGTGCCACCAGTGATGGGACATCCAGCTCTGGGGCCAACGTCCTGACTTTC.

This chain connects TRBV15 to TRBJ2-4; tentative D call: TRBD2 (6 bases). This CDR3 comprises 15 residues. The V gene lost 0 bases and the J gene lost 7 bases, with 13 bases spanning the gap. Germline V lookup: CDR1 LNHNV, CDR2 YYDKDF (reference sequence). In DNA form, the CDR3 reads TGTGCCACCAGCAGAGAGGGGGGACTGCAGAACATTCAGTACTTC. It specifies CATSREGGLQNIQYF.